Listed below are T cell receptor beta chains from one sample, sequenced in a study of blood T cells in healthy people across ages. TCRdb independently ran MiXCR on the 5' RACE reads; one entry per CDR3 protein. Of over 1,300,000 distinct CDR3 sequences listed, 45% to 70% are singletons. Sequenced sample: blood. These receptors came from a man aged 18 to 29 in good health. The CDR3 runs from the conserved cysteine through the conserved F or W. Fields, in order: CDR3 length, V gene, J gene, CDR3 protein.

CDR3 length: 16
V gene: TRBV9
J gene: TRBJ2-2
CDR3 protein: CAGSVGGRARTGELFF

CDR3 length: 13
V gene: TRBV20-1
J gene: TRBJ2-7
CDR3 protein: CSARRAGGYEQYF

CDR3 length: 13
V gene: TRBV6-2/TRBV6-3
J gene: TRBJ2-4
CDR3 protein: CASRLEAKNIQYF

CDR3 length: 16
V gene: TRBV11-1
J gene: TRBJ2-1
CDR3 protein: CASSLGLAGAANEQFF

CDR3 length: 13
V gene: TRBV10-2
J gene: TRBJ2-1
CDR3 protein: CASSESGINEQFF

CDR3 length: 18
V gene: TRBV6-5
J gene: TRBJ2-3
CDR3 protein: CASSYNVGWGRTADTQYF

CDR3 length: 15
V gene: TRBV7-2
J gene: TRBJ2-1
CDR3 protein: CASSPGLAGNNEQFF

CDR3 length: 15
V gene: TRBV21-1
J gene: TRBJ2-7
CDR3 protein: CASNHERARRCEQYF

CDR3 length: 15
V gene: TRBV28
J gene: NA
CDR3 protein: CASSSHREGAYEQYF

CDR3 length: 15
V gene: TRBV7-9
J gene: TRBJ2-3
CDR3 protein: CASSPGRFRTDTQYF

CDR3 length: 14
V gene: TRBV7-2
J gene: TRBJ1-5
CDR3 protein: CASSERTGNQPQHF

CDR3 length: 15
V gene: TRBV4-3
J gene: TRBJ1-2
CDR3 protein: CASSQEGAPNYGYTF

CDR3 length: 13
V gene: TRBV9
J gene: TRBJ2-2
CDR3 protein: CASSSRGAGELFF

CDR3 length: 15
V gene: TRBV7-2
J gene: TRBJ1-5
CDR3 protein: CASSSGLLGNQPQHF

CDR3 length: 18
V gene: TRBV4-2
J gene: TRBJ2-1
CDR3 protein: CASSQAFPGTRTYNEQFF

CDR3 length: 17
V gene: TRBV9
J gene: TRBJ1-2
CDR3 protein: CASSEITDTRANYGYTF

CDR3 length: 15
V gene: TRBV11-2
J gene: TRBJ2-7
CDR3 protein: CASSPLTGGSYEQYF

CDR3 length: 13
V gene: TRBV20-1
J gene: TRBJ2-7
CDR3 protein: CSAEGQGTYEQYF

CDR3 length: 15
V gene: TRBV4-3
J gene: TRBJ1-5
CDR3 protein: CASSQDTNTVWSQHF

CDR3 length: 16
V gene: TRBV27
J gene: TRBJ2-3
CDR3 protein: CASSSSGGAGADTQYF

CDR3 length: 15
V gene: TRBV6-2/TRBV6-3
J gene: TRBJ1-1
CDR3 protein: CASSTGQGVNTEAFF

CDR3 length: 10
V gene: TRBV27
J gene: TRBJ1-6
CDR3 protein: CASGFSPLHF

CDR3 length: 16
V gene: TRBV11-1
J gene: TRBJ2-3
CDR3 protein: CASSSHPGPSTDTQYF

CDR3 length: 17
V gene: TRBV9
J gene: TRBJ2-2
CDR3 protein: CASSPSFRGLNTGELFF

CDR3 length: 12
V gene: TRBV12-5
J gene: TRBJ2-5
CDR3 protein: CASGSDLETQYF

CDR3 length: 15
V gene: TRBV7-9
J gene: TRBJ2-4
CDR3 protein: CASSDTRVSKNIQYF

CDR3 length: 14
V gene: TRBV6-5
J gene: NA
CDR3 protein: CASSYSDRWSEQYF

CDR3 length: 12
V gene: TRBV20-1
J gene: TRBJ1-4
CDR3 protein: CSAGATNEKLFF

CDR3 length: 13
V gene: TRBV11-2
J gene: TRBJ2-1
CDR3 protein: CASKLREGGEQFF

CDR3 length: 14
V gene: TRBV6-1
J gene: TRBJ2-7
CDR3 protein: CASSITGTTYEQYF

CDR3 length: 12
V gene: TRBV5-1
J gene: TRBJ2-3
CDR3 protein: CASSSDGDTQYF

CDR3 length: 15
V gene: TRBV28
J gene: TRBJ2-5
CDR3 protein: CASSRTTGGIETQYF

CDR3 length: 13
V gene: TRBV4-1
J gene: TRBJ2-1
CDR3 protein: CASSQDQVAEQFF

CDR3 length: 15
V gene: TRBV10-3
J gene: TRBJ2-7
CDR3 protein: CAISAIPTGTYEQYF

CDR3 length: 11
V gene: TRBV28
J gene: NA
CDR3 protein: CASPFGGEQYF

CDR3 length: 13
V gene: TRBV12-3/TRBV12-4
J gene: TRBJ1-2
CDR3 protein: CASRRSGRHGYTF

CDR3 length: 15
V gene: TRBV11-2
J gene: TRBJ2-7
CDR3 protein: CASSNRGWNVDEQYF

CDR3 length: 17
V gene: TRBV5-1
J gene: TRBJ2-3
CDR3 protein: CASSFGRGPRVSDTQYF

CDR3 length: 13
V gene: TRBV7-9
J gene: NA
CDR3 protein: CASSLDNGYEQYF

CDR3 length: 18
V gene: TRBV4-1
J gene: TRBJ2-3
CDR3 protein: CASSQEMRGVSHTDTQYF

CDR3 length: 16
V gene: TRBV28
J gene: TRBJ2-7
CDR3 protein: CASSFRSGGHYYEQYF

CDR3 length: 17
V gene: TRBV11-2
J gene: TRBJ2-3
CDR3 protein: CASSLVASGSPRGTQYF

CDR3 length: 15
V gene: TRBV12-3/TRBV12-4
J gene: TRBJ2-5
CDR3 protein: CASSVEKGVEETQYF

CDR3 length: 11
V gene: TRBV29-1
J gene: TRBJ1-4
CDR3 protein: CSAGQREKLFF

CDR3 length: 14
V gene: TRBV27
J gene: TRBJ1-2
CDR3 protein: CASRPGQMIGGYTF

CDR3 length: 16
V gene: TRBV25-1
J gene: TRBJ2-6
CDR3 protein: CASSETPLFGANVLTF

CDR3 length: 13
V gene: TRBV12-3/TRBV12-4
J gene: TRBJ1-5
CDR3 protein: CASTLGRNQPQHF

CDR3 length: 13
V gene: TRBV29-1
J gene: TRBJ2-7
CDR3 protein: CSPDWDTEHEQYF

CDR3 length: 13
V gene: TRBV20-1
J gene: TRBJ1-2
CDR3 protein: CSARDPLAYGYTF

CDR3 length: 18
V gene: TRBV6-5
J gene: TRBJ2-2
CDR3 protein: CASSYRSAGVVWTGELFF

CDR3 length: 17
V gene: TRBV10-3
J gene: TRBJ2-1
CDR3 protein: CAIRTTGGLGSYNEQFF

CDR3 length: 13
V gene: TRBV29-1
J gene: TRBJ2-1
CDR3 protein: CSVGGLSGNEQFF

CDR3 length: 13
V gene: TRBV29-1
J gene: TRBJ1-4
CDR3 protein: CSVELGTNEKLFF

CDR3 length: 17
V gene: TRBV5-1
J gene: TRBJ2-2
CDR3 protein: CASYAGGVSVTAGELFF

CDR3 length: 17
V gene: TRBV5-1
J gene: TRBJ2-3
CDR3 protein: CASSSAGLAGTTDTQYF

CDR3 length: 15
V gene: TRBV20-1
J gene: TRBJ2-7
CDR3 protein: CSAPWRGDRSYEQYF

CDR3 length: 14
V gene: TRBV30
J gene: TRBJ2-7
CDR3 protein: CAWSDRGSTYEQYF

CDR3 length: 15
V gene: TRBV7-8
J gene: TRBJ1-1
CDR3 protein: CASSPSGWMNTEAFF

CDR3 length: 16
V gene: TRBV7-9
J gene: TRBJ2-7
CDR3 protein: CASSSGSSGSGYEQYF